The 19 T cell receptor beta chains presented below share a single source sample, sequenced in a study of blood T cell repertoires in COVID-19. The method was immunoSEQ multiplex PCR; TCRdb's version includes in-frame clones alone and lacks a portion of them. The table has about 190,000 clones, about four fifths seen once. Sequencing was carried out using peripheral blood. These receptors came from a middle-aged woman with acute or convalescent COVID-19.

V usage is TRBV10-3 and J usage is TRBJ2-5; D not certain. The germline gives CDR1 ENHRY, CDR2 SYGVKD. CDR3 length equals 10 residues. V lost 10 bases and J lost 2, with 5 bases in between. The CDR3 sequence: CATKQETQYF. Written as DNA, the CDR3 is TGTGCCACAAAACAAGAGACCCAGTACTTC.

The V gene is TRBV19, the J gene TRBJ1-1; D call uncertain. CDR3 size: 16 residues. Germline lookup yields CDR1 LNHDA and CDR2 SQIVND (reference sequence). Trimming cost V 6 bases and J 2 bases, with 19 bases left between them. CDR3 sequence reads: CASSPRGIVVNTEAFF. DNA of the CDR3: TGTGCCAGTAGCCCCCGAGGGATCGTGGTAAACACTGAAGCTTTCTTT.

This chain joins TRBV1 and TRBJ1-2; the table's D call TRBD1 went unverified against the DNA. TRBV1 counts as a pseudogene. The CDR3 sequence is 18 residues long. Here the CDR3 reads CTSSQDRGQTGDNYGYTF. CDR3 nucleotides: TGCACCAGCAGCCAAGATAGGGGACAGACAGGGGACAACTATGGCTACACCTTC.

The genes are TRBV6-7 and TRBJ2-5, with 7 bases matching TRBD1. TRBV6-7 is an ORF, and what it does is uncertain. The CDR3 contains 22 residues. V trimming: 0 bases; J trimming: 2 bases; junction bases outside the gene matches: 24. The CDR3: CASSYSTGSSQGKGQTQETQYF. The CDR3, as DNA: TGTGCCAGCAGTTACTCGACAGGGTCGAGTCAAGGGAAGGGCCAAACTCAAGAGACCCAGTACTTC.

The chain employs TRBV7-9 and TRBJ2-7, with 7 positions matching TRBD1. V lost 5 bases and J lost 0; bases outside the gene matches: 4. CDR1 and CDR2 (germline): SEHNR, FQNEAQ (reference sequence). CDR3 size: 14 residues. The CDR3 region is CASSPGGSSYEQYF. CDR3 nucleotide sequence: TGTGCCAGCAGCCCAGGGGGAAGCTCCTACGAGCAGTACTTC.

This chain's CDR3 is CASSYFSSGREPYNEQFF. As DNA, the CDR3 is TGTGCCAGCAGTTACTTTTCGAGCGGGAGGGAACCTTACAATGAGCAGTTCTTC. The chain joins TRBV6-7 to TRBJ2-1; 10 bases match TRBD2. TRBV6-7 is labeled an ORF, and its function is uncertain. V dropped 1 base and J dropped 4; count of bases not matched to a gene: 10. The CDR3 extends over 18 amino acids.

The rearrangement joins TRBV11-3 to TRBJ2-1; 11 bases line up with TRBD2. The CDR3 spans 18 residues. Unmatched junction bases numbered 12, after V lost 4 bases and J lost 4 bases. Germline V CDR1 and CDR2: SGHNT, YENEEA. CDR3 nucleotides: TGTGCCAGCAGCTCAAGGGGGACTAGCGGTTTGAAGTACAATGAGCAGTTCTTC. Protein product: CASSSRGTSGLKYNEQFF. The entire variable domain, with the rest obtained from reference TRBV11-3 and TRBJ2-1, is as follows: EAGVVQSPRYKIIEKKQPVAFWCNPISGHNTLYWYLQNLGQGPELLIRYENEEAVDDSQLPKDRFSAERLKGVDSTLKIQPAELGDSAVYLCASSSRGTSGLKYNEQFFGPGTRLTVL.

Only one count was recorded for this clone. This rearrangement joins TRBV21-1 to TRBJ1-3. TRBV21-1 is listed as a pseudogene. CDR3 length: 16 amino acids. CDR3 in DNA: TGTGCCAGCAGCAAAGCGCGGCGGGTCTCTGGAAACACCATATATTTT. Translated: CASSKARRVSGNTIYF.

This chain connects TRBV3-1 (or the pseudogene TRBV3-2) to TRBJ1-6; 9 nucleotides match TRBD1. Trimming took 4 bases from V and 9 from J; bases not matched to a gene: 7. CDR3 size: 15 residues. The germline CDR1 and CDR2 sequences are LGHDT and YNNKEL (reference sequence). CDR3 loop: CASSPPTGGGSPLHF. CDR3 nucleotides: TGTGCCAGCAGCCCCCCGACAGGGGGAGGTTCACCCCTCCACTTT.

This clone was observed a handful of times. The rearrangement links TRBV7-2 to TRBJ2-7; possibly TRBD1 for D (5 bases). This CDR3 region has 14 residues. Germline CDR1 SGHTA, CDR2 FQGNSA. V was shortened by 3 bases and J by 2 bases, with 11 bases between the two germline ends. DNA of the CDR3: TGTGCCAGCAGCTTCCAGGGTTTAACCTACGAGCAGTACTTC. It encodes CASSFQGLTYEQYF. Filled out from reference TRBV7-2 and TRBJ2-7, the complete variable domain reads GAGVSQSPSNKVTEKGKDVELRCDPISGHTALYWYRQSLGQGLEFLIYFQGNSAPDKSGLPSDRFSAERTGGSVSTLTIQRTQQEDSAVYLCASSFQGLTYEQYFGPGTRLTVT.

The rearrangement joins TRBV3-1 (or the pseudogene TRBV3-2) to TRBJ2-1, with 9 bases lining up with TRBD2. The CDR3 has 14 residues. Losses at the gene ends were 3 bases for V and 7 bases for J; bases not matched to a gene: 4. Per the germline V gene, CDR1 is LGHDT and CDR2 is YNNKEL (reference sequence). CDR3 protein: CASSQGGGANEQFF. CDR3 DNA: TGTGCCAGCAGCCAGGGCGGGGGGGCTAATGAGCAGTTCTTC.

V is TRBV28 and J is TRBJ1-5; 11 bases line up with TRBD1. This CDR3 spans 20 amino acids. With V trimmed by 4 bases and J by 7 bases, 21 bases remained unmatched. CDR1 MDHEN and CDR2 SYDVKM come from the germline V gene. The CDR3 bases are TGTGCCAGCAGTTCACCGGACAGGGGGCTGTTTTTAGGGGTTCGACAGCCCCAGCATTTT. Translated, it gives CASSSPDRGLFLGVRQPQHF.

This chain links TRBV14 with TRBJ2-5; TRBD2 might be the D (5 bases). This CDR3 comprises 13 residues. The germline CDR1 and CDR2 sequences are SGHDN and FVKESK. Trimming took off 0 bases at V and 7 bases at J, with 9 bases between the two ends. The CDR3 DNA sequence: TGTGCCAGCAGCCAAGAGGGTGCGGGGACCCAGTACTTC. Translated: CASSQEGAGTQYF.

V is TRBV6-5 and J is TRBJ2-7; a possible D gene is TRBD2 (5 bases). CDR3 length: 13 residues. The germline CDR1 and CDR2 sequences are MNHEY and SVGAGI. V dropped 8 bases and J dropped 0 bases, with 11 bases sitting between them. CDR3 in amino acids: CASVPSSSYEQYF. CDR3 DNA: TGTGCCAGCGTACCTAGCTCCTCCTACGAGCAGTACTTC.

V and J are TRBV13 and TRBJ1-2; TRBD1 matches 7 bases. This CDR3 spans 13 amino acids. J gave up 6 bases and V 6 bases, and 7 bases lay outside the gene matches. Germline V gives CDR1 PRHDT, CDR2 FYEKMQ (reference sequence). The CDR3 sequence: CASRGDRVDGYTF. DNA for the CDR3: TGTGCCAGCAGAGGAGACAGGGTAGATGGCTACACCTTC.

V usage is TRBV19 and J usage is TRBJ1-2; D call uncertain. Germline V gene sequence: CDR1 LNHDA, CDR2 SQIVND (reference sequence). V was pared by 7 bases and J by 6 bases, with 12 bases between. This CDR3 is 12 amino acids long. The CDR3 nucleotides are TGTGCCAGTACGAAAGGGAGGGATGGCTACACCTTC. This translates into CASTKGRDGYTF.

The V and J genes are TRBV15 and TRBJ1-5; TRBD1 matches at 10 bases. Trimming took 3 bases from V and 6 from J; bases not matched to a gene: 8. Germline CDR1 reads LNHNV; CDR2 reads YYDKDF (reference sequence). The CDR3 is 16 residues long. DNA of the CDR3: TGTGCCACCAGCAGTTGGACAGGGGGTAGTAGTCAGCCCCAGCATTTT. Its protein is CATSSWTGGSSQPQHF.

This chain joins TRBV19 and TRBJ1-4; 7 nucleotides line up with TRBD1. The CDR3 loop spans 15 amino acids. Germline assignment: CDR1 LNHDA and CDR2 SQIVND (reference sequence). V gave up 3 bases and J gave up 7 bases; unmatched junction bases: 8. In DNA, the CDR3 is TGTGCCAGTAGTATTCAGCGGACAGGAGGTGAAAAACTGTTTTTT. It encodes CASSIQRTGGEKLFF.

V usage is TRBV5-1 and J usage is TRBJ2-5; weak D call: TRBD2 (5 bases). The CDR3 runs to 15 residues. V was pared by 1 base and J by 3 bases, with 13 bases between. Germline CDR1 and CDR2: SGHRS and YFSETQ. The CDR3 loop is CASSLIPSGEETQYF. The CDR3 DNA follows: TGCGCCAGCAGCTTGATCCCCAGCGGTGAAGAGACCCAGTACTTC.